A single sample is the source of the 32 T cell receptor beta chains below, sequenced in a study of T cell responses to AZD1222 COVID-19 vaccine. The repertoire was sequenced with immunoSEQ multiplex PCR; TCRdb's copy has only in-frame clones and lacks some. The profile shows 120,000 or so clones, about 89% of them singletons. Source: peripheral blood, taken on day 0 of AZD1222 vaccination. Receptor source: an adult in good health.

The chain joins TRBV7-8 to TRBJ2-7; D possibly corresponds to TRBD2 (6 bases). Trimming removed 0 bases from V and 1 base from J, with 16 bases in between. CDR1 is SGHVS and CDR2 is FQNEAQ in the germline V gene. The CDR3 runs to 17 residues. The CDR3: CASSLAGVRRGSYEQYF. In DNA, the CDR3 is TGTGCCAGCAGCTTAGCTGGCGTTAGGCGGGGATCCTACGAGCAGTACTTC.

The CDR3 nucleotides are TGTGCCAGCAGCTTAGGCCAGGGGGGAAGTAGCTATGGCTACACCTTC. Translated, it gives CASSLGQGGSSYGYTF. This sequence joins TRBV7-9 and TRBJ1-2; 7 bases fit TRBD1. The length of the CDR3 is 16 residues. CDR1 is SEHNR, CDR2 FQNEAQ, per germline (reference sequence). V gave up 1 base and J gave up 4 bases; unmatched junction bases: 9.

The rearrangement joins TRBV5-4 to TRBJ1-1; D is undetermined. The CDR3 consists of 16 residues. The germline V gene has CDR1 SGHNT and CDR2 YYREEE (reference sequence). V dropped 0 bases and J dropped 2 bases, with 14 bases sitting between them. CDR3 amino acids: CASSLVSGRFNTEAFF. The CDR3 coding sequence is TGTGCCAGCAGCTTGGTTTCCGGGAGATTTAACACTGAAGCTTTCTTT.

The V gene is TRBV5-6, the J gene TRBJ2-1, with D perhaps TRBD2 (7 bases). Trimming shortened V by 2 bases and J by 7 bases, and 13 bases separated the two germline ends. Per the germline V gene, CDR1 is SGHDT and CDR2 is YYEEEE. This CDR3 has 14 amino acids. The CDR3 bases are TGTGCCAGCAGCTTCGGGGGGCGTAAGAATGAGCAGTTCTTC. It yields the protein CASSFGGRKNEQFF. Based on the CDR3 plus reference TRBV5-6 and TRBJ2-1, the full variable domain is DAGVTQSPTHLIKTRGQQVTLRCSPKSGHDTVSWYQQALGQGPQFIFQYYEEEERQRGNFPDRFSGHQFPNYSSELNVNALLLGDSALYLCASSFGGRKNEQFFGPGTRLTVL.

This rearrangement joins TRBV19 to TRBJ1-4; D ambiguous. The CDR3 is 12 amino acids. Trimming left V 2 bases short and J 7 bases short, with 5 bases between. Germline V CDR1 and CDR2: LNHDA, SQIVND (reference sequence). The CDR3 region has the DNA TGTGCCAGTAGTATAAGTTTTGAAAAACTGTTTTTT. Protein product: CASSISFEKLFF.

V gene TRBV3-1 (or the pseudogene TRBV3-2) combines with J gene TRBJ1-4; the match to TRBD1 covers 8 bases. V shed 2 bases, J shed 5 bases, and the junction held 1 base outside the gene matches. The germline V gene encodes CDR1 LGHDT and CDR2 YNNKEL (reference sequence). The length of the CDR3 is 14 residues. The CDR3 DNA sequence: TGTGCCAGCAGCCAAAGACAGGGGAATGAAAAACTGTTTTTT. Protein: CASSQRQGNEKLFF.

V usage is TRBV9 and J usage is TRBJ2-7; D gene uncertain. The CDR3 has 13 residues. The V end was cut by 4 bases, the J end by 4 bases, with 12 bases between. Germline V gene data show CDR1 as SGDLS and CDR2 as YYNGEE. The CDR3 bases are TGTGCCAGCAGCCCCCTGGTCGGTTACGAGCAGTACTTC. The encoded protein is CASSPLVGYEQYF.

This clone was counted once. This chain connects TRBV5-4 to TRBJ2-5; 9 bases agree with TRBD2. The J segment lost 2 bases and the V segment lost 0 bases, leaving 5 bases of the junction unmatched. CDR3 length: 16 residues. CDR1 and CDR2 from the germline V gene are SGHNT and YYREEE (reference sequence). The CDR3 loop is CASSLGLAEAQETQYF. CDR3 in DNA: TGTGCCAGCAGCTTGGGACTAGCGGAGGCACAAGAGACCCAGTACTTC.

This rearrangement joins TRBV7-2 to TRBJ2-1, with D maybe TRBD1 (5 bases). The length of the CDR3 is 13 residues. The germline gives CDR1 SGHTA, CDR2 FQGNSA. Trimming pared 4 bases from V and 9 bases from J, leaving 13 bases between. The CDR3 nucleotides are TGTGCCAGCAGCTCACTGACAGAAACTGAGCAGTTCTTC. It codes for CASSSLTETEQFF.

The chain has TRBV5-5 and TRBJ2-7; 7 bases match TRBD2. The CDR3 length is 16 residues. CDR1 SGHKS and CDR2 YYEKEE come from the germline V gene (reference sequence). The trim removed 1 base at V and 5 bases at J, leaving 12 bases unmatched. The CDR3 spells CASSLYGGGLGNEQYF. CDR3 nucleotides: TGTGCCAGCAGCTTGTATGGGGGAGGGCTGGGGAACGAGCAGTACTTC.

The chain is built from TRBV5-1 and TRBJ2-5; 11 bases fit TRBD2. J gave up 2 bases and V 4 bases, and 4 bases lay outside the gene matches. The CDR3 has 15 residues. CDR1 and CDR2 (germline): SGHRS, YFSETQ. CDR3 amino acids: CASSRGTSGQETQYF. The CDR3 bases are TGCGCCAGCAGCCGGGGGACTAGCGGACAAGAGACCCAGTACTTC.

This chain uses TRBV5-4 with TRBJ2-1, with 13 positions matching TRBD2. Germline lookup yields CDR1 SGHNT and CDR2 YYREEE (reference sequence). V dropped 4 bases and J dropped 5; count of bases not matched to a gene: 3. The CDR3 sequence is 15 residues long. The chain's CDR3 is CASSRGLAGDNEQFF. The CDR3 bases are TGTGCCAGCAGCCGAGGACTAGCGGGGGACAATGAGCAGTTCTTC.

The chain couples TRBV5-6 to TRBJ1-6; D remains ambiguous. The CDR3 length is 14 residues. CDR1 and CDR2 from the germline V gene are SGHDT and YYEEEE. Trimming took 0 bases from V and 5 from J, leaving 6 bases between them. This CDR3 reads CASSLGLNNSPLHF. Written as DNA, the CDR3 is TGTGCCAGCAGCTTGGGGCTAAATAATTCACCCCTCCACTTT.

The chain recombines TRBV2 with TRBJ2-3; possibly TRBD2 for D (5 bases). V was pared by 7 bases and J by 0 bases, with 11 bases between. The germline V gene has CDR1 SNHLY and CDR2 FYNNEI. The CDR3 is made up of 14 amino acids. CDR3 loop: CASKSGISTDTQYF. The CDR3 DNA reads TGTGCCAGCAAAAGCGGTATTAGCACAGATACGCAGTATTTT.

This chain joins TRBV7-9 and TRBJ2-3; 7 bases match TRBD1. Trimming took 5 bases from V and 2 from J; bases not matched to a gene: 4. Germline V gives CDR1 SEHNR, CDR2 FQNEAQ (reference sequence). This CDR3 spans 14 amino acids. DNA of the CDR3: TGTGCCAGCAGCCGAACAGGGGACACAGATACGCAGTATTTT. Its protein is CASSRTGDTDTQYF.

The J gene is TRBJ1-2, the V gene TRBV29-1; D gene unclear. Trimming cost V 3 bases and J 2 bases, with 7 bases left between them. The CDR3 spans 12 residues. Germline V gene sequence: CDR1 SQVTM, CDR2 ANQGSEA. CDR3 sequence (DNA): TGCAGCGTTGAGCGAGGGAACTATGGCTACACCTTC. Encoded protein: CSVERGNYGYTF.

This clone was counted once. The CDR3 is CASSLAVRSDSDEKLFF. CDR3 sequence (DNA): TGCGCCAGCAGCTTGGCCGTTCGAAGCGATAGCGATGAAAAACTGTTTTTT. V usage is TRBV5-1 and J usage is TRBJ1-4; the D is unclear. V dropped 0 bases and J dropped 6 bases, with 18 bases sitting between them. The CDR3 length is 17 residues. The V gene's germline CDR1 is SGHRS and CDR2 YFSETQ.

The chain couples TRBV6-4 to TRBJ1-3, with a possible D match to TRBD1 (5 bases). The germline V gene encodes CDR1 MRHNA and CDR2 SNTAGT. With 11 bases removed from V and 0 bases from J, the gap between germline ends came to 17 bases. There are 15 residues in the CDR3. The CDR3 region is CAPPRGGPSGNTIYF. The CDR3 region has the DNA TGTGCCCCCCCTCGGGGCGGCCCCTCTGGAAACACCATATATTTT.

The chain recombines TRBV2 with TRBJ2-1; 8 bases agree with TRBD1. V shed 6 bases and J 3 bases; nucleotides not matched to a gene: 4. The germline V gene encodes CDR1 SNHLY and CDR2 FYNNEI. CDR3 length: 14 residues. The CDR3 reads CASRWTGNYNEQFF. The CDR3 coding sequence is TGTGCCAGCAGATGGACAGGGAACTACAATGAGCAGTTCTTC. The whole variable domain, filled in from reference TRBV2 and TRBJ2-1, reads EPEVTQTPSHQVTQMGQEVILRCVPISNHLYFYWYRQILGQKVEFLVSFYNNEISEKSEIFDDQFSVERPDGSNFTLKIRSTKLEDSAMYFCASRWTGNYNEQFFGPGTRLTVL.

The J gene is TRBJ2-3, the V gene TRBV7-9, with unresolved D. The CDR3 loop spans 12 amino acids. Germline V CDR1 and CDR2: SEHNR, FQNEAQ (reference sequence). Trimming took 5 bases from V and 8 from J, leaving 11 bases between them. DNA of the CDR3: TGTGCCAGCAGCCAGGACCGTGGTACGCAGTATTTT. Its translation is CASSQDRGTQYF.

V usage is TRBV20-1 and J usage is TRBJ2-1; weak D call: TRBD2 (5 bases). Trimming pared 3 bases from V and 5 bases from J, leaving 14 bases between. In germline, CDR1 is DFQATT, CDR2 SNEGSKA (reference sequence). The CDR3 runs to 14 residues. CDR3 region: CSASGGRGHNEQFF. The CDR3 DNA is TGCAGTGCTAGTGGTGGGAGAGGCCACAATGAGCAGTTCTTC.

The chain is built from TRBV9 and TRBJ1-4; 11 bases fit TRBD1. Germline V gene lookup returns CDR1 SGDLS and CDR2 YYNGEE. J lost 6 bases, V lost 4 bases, and 2 bases had no gene match. The CDR3 is 14 amino acids. The CDR3 reads CASSWGQGDEKLFF. In DNA form, the CDR3 reads TGTGCCAGCAGCTGGGGACAGGGGGATGAAAAACTGTTTTTT. The variable domain in full, with the rest retrieved from reference TRBV9 and TRBJ1-4, is DSGVTQTPKHLITATGQRVTLRCSPRSGDLSVYWYQQSLDQGLQFLIQYYNGEERAKGNILERFSAQQFPDLHSELNLSSLELGDSALYFCASSWGQGDEKLFFGSGTQLSVL.

The chain couples TRBV25-1 to TRBJ1-2, with TRBD1 matching 11 bases. The J segment lost 3 bases and the V segment lost 8 bases, leaving 8 bases of the junction unmatched. The CDR3 consists of 15 residues. Germline CDR1 reads MGHDK; CDR2 reads SYGVNS. The CDR3 DNA is TGTGCCAGCTTAGGAAGGGGACAGGGGGACTATGGCTACACCTTC. It encodes CASLGRGQGDYGYTF.

CDR3 sequence: CASSLNQAQGATGELFF. The CDR3 region has the DNA TGTGCCAGCTCACTCAATCAGGCACAGGGGGCCACCGGGGAGCTGTTTTTT. The chain couples TRBV18 to TRBJ2-2, with 9 bases fitting TRBD1. The germline V gene encodes CDR1 KGHSH and CDR2 LQKENI. The CDR3 has 17 residues. Unmatched junction bases numbered 10, after V lost 4 bases and J lost 4 bases.

The chain is built from TRBV6-2 or TRBV6-3 and TRBJ2-3; 15 nucleotides line up with TRBD2. CDR1 and CDR2 (germline): MNHEY, SVGEGT. Losses at the gene ends were 2 bases for V and 4 bases for J; bases not matched to a gene: 4. This CDR3 is 17 amino acids long. CDR3 region: CASSYGLAGGRADTQYF. DNA for the CDR3: TGTGCCAGCAGTTACGGACTAGCGGGAGGGAGGGCAGATACGCAGTATTTT.

J is TRBJ1-2 and V is TRBV9; TRBD1 might be the D (6 bases). Germline CDR1 is SGDLS and CDR2 is YYNGEE. CDR3 size: 13 residues. The ends were cut back, 4 bases at V and 4 bases at J, with 11 bases in the middle. CDR3 region: CASSPTGPYGYTF. The CDR3, as DNA: TGTGCCAGCAGCCCGACAGGCCCCTATGGCTACACCTTC.

The J gene is TRBJ1-3, the V gene TRBV3-1 (or the pseudogene TRBV3-2); D is unresolved. This CDR3 is built from 14 residues. Trimming cost V 2 bases and J 4 bases, with 9 bases left between them. Germline CDR1 reads LGHDT; CDR2 reads YNNKEL (reference sequence). The CDR3 nucleotides are TGTGCCAGCAGCCAATTAGTGCGCGGAAACACCATATATTTT. This codes for CASSQLVRGNTIYF.

V gene TRBV5-5 combines with J gene TRBJ2-4; D not certain. V was clipped by 4 bases and J by 8 bases, with 13 bases between them. Germline lookup yields CDR1 SGHKS and CDR2 YYEKEE (reference sequence). The CDR3 has 13 amino acids. The CDR3 loop is CASSPSGRHIQYF. CDR3 nucleotides: TGTGCCAGCAGCCCTTCCGGAAGACACATTCAGTACTTC.

This clone came up a few times. The chain uses TRBV2 and TRBJ1-2, with TRBD1 identical over 7 bases. Germline values: CDR1 SNHLY, CDR2 FYNNEI. The CDR3 consists of 13 residues. With 5 bases clipped from V and 7 bases from J, the junction kept 7 bases outside the gene matches. The CDR3 nucleotides read TGTGCCAGCAGTATTACAGGGGAGGGTGGCTACACCTTC. It yields the protein CASSITGEGGYTF.

Only one count was recorded for this clone. The chain couples TRBV5-1 to TRBJ1-2; 7 bases are shared with TRBD1. The CDR3 covers 16 residues. V dropped 0 bases and J dropped 3; count of bases not matched to a gene: 8. Germline V gene lookup returns CDR1 SGHRS and CDR2 YFSETQ. CDR3 sequence: CASSLVSGGAHYGYTF. The CDR3 nucleotides read TGCGCCAGCAGCTTGGTGTCAGGGGGTGCCCACTATGGCTACACCTTC.

A few counts support this clone. V and J are TRBV2 and TRBJ2-3; D is unresolved. The germline V and J ends were trimmed by 7 bases and 3 bases, with 14 bases remaining between them. CDR3 length: 14 residues. Germline assignment: CDR1 SNHLY and CDR2 FYNNEI. The CDR3 DNA follows: TGTGCCAGCAATAATCTATATCCGACAGATACGCAGTATTTT. Protein: CASNNLYPTDTQYF.

CDR3 sequence (DNA): TGTGCCAGCAGGGGACAGAGTCCTGGAAACACCATATATTTT. As protein: CASRGQSPGNTIYF. This rearrangement joins TRBV2 to TRBJ1-3; 7 nucleotides match TRBD1. The V gene's germline CDR1 is SNHLY and CDR2 FYNNEI. The ends lost 6 bases at V and 2 bases at J; junction bases unmatched: 4. The CDR3 spans 14 residues. The full variable domain, completed using reference TRBV2 and TRBJ1-3, is EPEVTQTPSHQVTQMGQEVILRCVPISNHLYFYWYRQILGQKVEFLVSFYNNEISEKSEIFDDQFSVERPDGSNFTLKIRSTKLEDSAMYFCASRGQSPGNTIYFGEGSWLTVV.